Listed below are T cell receptor beta chains from one sample, sequenced in a study of blood T cell repertoires in COVID-19. Libraries were prepared by immunoSEQ multiplex PCR; TCRdb keeps only in-frame clonotypes and omits some of them. The sample has about 130,000 clones, about 89% seen once. The sample was peripheral blood. Receptors originate from a woman aged 70-85 years with COVID-19, enrolled during active disease. Both conserved end residues are trimmed from each CDR3. Clone size is not always given. Where it is, it says once, few, many or a class for expanded clones.

>TRBJ2-7|-|TRBV4-1
ASSQLVQGYEQY
>TRBJ2-6|-|TRBV5-6
ASSWDTAGANVLT
>TRBJ1-5|-|TRBV19
ASRTGQGRGNQPQH
>TRBJ1-6|-|TRBV5-1
ASSLGTAKNSPLH
>TRBJ1-6|-|TRBV5-1
ASSSNRGLSPLH
>TRBJ1-5|-|TRBV27
ASSSKDRGNQPQH
>TRBJ1-2|-|TRBV3-1/TRBV3-2
ASSQDLGVRGYT
>TRBJ1-2|few|TRBV7-2
ASSPLRGYYGYT
>TRBJ1-2|-|TRBV28
ASSSGTGSRGYT
>TRBJ1-6|-|TRBV28
ASRTGTGDNSPLH
>TRBJ1-5|-|TRBV5-6
ASSPMTGEQPQH
>TRBJ2-1|-|TRBV7-2
ASSLTGGTSPYNEQF
>TRBJ1-2|-|TRBV6-6
ASSGEDRGLNGYT
>TRBJ1-1|-|TRBV25-1
ASSEAGDVNTEAF
>TRBJ2-2|-|TRBV5-6
ASSLGTGPNTGELF
>TRBJ2-2|-|TRBV27
ASSSRTSTGELF
>TRBJ1-5|-|TRBV7-9
ASSQDRGGYSNQPQH
>TRBJ1-6|-|TRBV5-6
ASSLDPRQHYNSPLH
>TRBJ1-4|-|TRBV7-9
ASTWTGKEEKLF
>TRBJ1-2|-|TRBV4-2
ASSQEGPGHMNYGYT
>TRBJ1-1|-|TRBV23-1
ASRYPTGTVNTEAF
>TRBJ1-5|-|TRBV9
ASSVDPDRGDGNQPQH
>TRBJ2-1|-|TRBV11-2
ASSLERGGPYNEQF
>TRBJ1-1|-|TRBV2
ASSESPGQGAKAF
>TRBJ1-6|-|TRBV5-1
ASSLVGGDSPLH
>TRBJ1-2|-|TRBV5-6
ASSPYMRQDSNYGYT
>TRBJ2-7|-|TRBV6-5
ASSSAGISYEQY
>TRBJ2-5|-|TRBV29-1
SVEGTGETQY
>TRBJ1-1|-|TRBV10-3
AISPGGSNTEAF
>TRBJ1-2|-|TRBV7-2
ASSLVISGSGYT
>TRBJ2-7|-|TRBV12-3/TRBV12-4
ASSFSRYEQY
>TRBJ2-3|few|TRBV30
ASGGVLSTDTQY
>TRBJ1-2|-|TRBV30
AWSVGVYGYT
>TRBJ2-7|-|TRBV15
ATSGTSLGEQY